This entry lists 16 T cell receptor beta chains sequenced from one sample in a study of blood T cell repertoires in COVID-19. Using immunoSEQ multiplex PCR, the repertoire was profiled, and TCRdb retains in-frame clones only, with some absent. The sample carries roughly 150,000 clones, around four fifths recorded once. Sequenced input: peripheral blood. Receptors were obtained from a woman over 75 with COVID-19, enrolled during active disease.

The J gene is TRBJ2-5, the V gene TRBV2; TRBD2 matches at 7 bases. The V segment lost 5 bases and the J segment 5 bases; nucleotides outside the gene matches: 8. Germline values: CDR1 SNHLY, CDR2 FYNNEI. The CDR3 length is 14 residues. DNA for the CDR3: TGTGCCAGCAGTCCCGGGACTACCAGGGAGACCCAGTACTTC. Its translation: CASSPGTTRETQYF.

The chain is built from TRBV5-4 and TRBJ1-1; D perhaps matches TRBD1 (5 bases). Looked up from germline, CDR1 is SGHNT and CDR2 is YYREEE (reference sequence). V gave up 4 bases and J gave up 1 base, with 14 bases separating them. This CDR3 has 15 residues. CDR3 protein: CASSLGAGSNTEAFF. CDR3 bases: TGTGCCAGCAGCCTGGGAGCAGGGTCGAACACTGAAGCTTTCTTT. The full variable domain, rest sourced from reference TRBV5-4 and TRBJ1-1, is ETGVTQSPTHLIKTRGQQVTLRCSSQSGHNTVSWYQQALGQGPQFIFQYYREEENGRGNFPPRFSGLQFPNYSSELNVNALELDDSALYLCASSLGAGSNTEAFFGQGTRLTVV.

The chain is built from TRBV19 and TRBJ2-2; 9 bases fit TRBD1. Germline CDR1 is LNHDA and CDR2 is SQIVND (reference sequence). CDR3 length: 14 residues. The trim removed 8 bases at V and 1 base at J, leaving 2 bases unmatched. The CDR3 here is CASGTGWNTGELFF. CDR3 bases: TGTGCCAGTGGGACAGGGTGGAACACCGGGGAGCTGTTTTTT.

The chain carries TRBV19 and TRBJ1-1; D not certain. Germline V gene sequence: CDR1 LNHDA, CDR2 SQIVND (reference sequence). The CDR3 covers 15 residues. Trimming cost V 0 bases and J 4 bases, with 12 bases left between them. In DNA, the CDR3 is TGTGCCAGTAGTATAGAAGGCGGTATGGTCACTGAAGCTTTCTTT. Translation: CASSIEGGMVTEAFF.

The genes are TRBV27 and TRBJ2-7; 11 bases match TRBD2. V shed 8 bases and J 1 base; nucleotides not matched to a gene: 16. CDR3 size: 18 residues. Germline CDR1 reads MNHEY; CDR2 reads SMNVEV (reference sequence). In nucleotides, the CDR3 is TGTGCCAGCTCAGTTAGCCCCCACCTAGCGGGAGGATCCTACGAGCAGTACTTC. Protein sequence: CASSVSPHLAGGSYEQYF.

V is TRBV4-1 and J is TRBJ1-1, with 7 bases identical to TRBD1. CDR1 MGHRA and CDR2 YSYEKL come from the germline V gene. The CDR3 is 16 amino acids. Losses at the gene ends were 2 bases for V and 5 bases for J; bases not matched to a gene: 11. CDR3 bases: TGCGCCAGCAGCCAACAGGGGGGAGCTGGTAGTACTGAAGCTTTCTTT. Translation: CASSQQGGAGSTEAFF.

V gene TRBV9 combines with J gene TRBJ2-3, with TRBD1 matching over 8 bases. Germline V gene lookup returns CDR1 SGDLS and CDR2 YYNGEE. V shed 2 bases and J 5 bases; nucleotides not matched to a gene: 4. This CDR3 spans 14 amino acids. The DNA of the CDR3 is TGTGCCAGCAGCGTTGGCGGGACAGGAGATACGCAGTATTTT. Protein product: CASSVGGTGDTQYF.

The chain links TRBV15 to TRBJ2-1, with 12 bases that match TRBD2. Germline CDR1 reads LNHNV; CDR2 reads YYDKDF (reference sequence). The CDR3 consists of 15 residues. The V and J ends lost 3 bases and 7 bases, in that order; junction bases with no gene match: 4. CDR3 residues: CATSSRTSGTNEQFF. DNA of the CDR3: TGTGCCACCAGCAGCAGGACTAGCGGGACAAATGAGCAGTTCTTC. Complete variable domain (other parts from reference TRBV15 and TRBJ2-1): DAMVIQNPRYQVTQFGKPVTLSCSQTLNHNVMYWYQQKSSQAPKLLFHYYDKDFNNEADTPDNFQSRRPNTSFCFLDIRSPGLGDTAMYLCATSSRTSGTNEQFFGPGTRLTVL.

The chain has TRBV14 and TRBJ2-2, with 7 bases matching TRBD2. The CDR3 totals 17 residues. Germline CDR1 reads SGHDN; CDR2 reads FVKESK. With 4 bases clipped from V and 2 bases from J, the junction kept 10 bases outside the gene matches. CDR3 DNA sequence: TGTGCCAGCAGCCCCCTAAAGTCAGCGGGAAACACCGGGGAGCTGTTTTTT. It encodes CASSPLKSAGNTGELFF.

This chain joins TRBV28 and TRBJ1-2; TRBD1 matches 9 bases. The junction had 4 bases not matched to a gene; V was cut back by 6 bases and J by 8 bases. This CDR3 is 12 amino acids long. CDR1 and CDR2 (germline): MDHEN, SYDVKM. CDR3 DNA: TGTGCCAGCAGAACCGGGACAGGGGGCTACACCTTC. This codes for CASRTGTGGYTF.

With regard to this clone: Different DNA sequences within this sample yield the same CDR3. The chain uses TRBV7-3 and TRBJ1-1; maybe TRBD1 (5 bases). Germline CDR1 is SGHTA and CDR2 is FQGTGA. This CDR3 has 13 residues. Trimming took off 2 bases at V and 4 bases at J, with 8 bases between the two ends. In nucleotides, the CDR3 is TGTGCCAGCAGCTTACAGGGAGGCACTGAAGCTTTCTTT. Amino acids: CASSLQGGTEAFF.

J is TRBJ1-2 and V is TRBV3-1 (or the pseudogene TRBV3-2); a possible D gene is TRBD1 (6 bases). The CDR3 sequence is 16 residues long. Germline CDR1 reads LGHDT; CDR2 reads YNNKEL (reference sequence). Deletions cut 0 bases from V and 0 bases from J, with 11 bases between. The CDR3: CASSQDLRGANYGYTF. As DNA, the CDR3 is TGTGCCAGCAGCCAAGATCTCAGGGGAGCTAACTATGGCTACACCTTC.

CDR3 sequence: CASSDTGGSDTQYF. The DNA of the CDR3 is TGCGCCAGCAGCGATACAGGGGGGTCCGATACGCAGTATTTT. The chain has TRBV5-1 and TRBJ2-3; TRBD1 matches 8 bases. Germline loops: CDR1 SGHRS, CDR2 YFSETQ. The CDR3 is made up of 14 amino acids. The V gene end was trimmed by 4 bases and the J gene end by 6 bases; junction bases not matched to a gene: 7.

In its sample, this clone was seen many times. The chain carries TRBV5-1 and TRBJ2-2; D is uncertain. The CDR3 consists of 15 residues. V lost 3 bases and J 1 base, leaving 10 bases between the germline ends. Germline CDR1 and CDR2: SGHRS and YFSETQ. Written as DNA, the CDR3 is TGCGCCAGCAGCTCGATACCACAGAACACCGGGGAGCTGTTTTTT. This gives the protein CASSSIPQNTGELFF.

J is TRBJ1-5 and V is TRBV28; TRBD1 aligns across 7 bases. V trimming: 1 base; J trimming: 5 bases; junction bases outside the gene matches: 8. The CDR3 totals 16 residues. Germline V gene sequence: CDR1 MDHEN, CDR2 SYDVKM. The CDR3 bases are TGTGCCAGCAGTTTATCCCAGGGGGGCAACGATCAGCCCCAGCATTTT. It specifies CASSLSQGGNDQPQHF.

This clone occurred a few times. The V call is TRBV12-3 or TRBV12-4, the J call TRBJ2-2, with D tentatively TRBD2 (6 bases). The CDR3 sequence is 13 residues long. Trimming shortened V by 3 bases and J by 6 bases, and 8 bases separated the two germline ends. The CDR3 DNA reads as TGTGCCAGCAGTTTCACTAGCTCCGGGGAGCTGTTTTTT. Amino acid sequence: CASSFTSSGELFF.